This T cell receptor (beta chain) was observed in a study of circulating CD8 cells and anti-PD-1 response in melanoma. The QIAseq Immune Repertoire TCR panel built the libraries from around 15 ng of total RNA. One entry per CDR3 protein, called by TCRdb with MiXCR from the reads. This table has hundreds of distinct CDR3 sequences, 7% appearing once. From live CD3+CD8+TCRalphabeta+ cells, four PD-1 and/or TIGIT subsets were sorted. Germline V gene sequence: CDR1 SNHLY, CDR2 FYNNEI. This CDR3 comprises 10 residues. V was cut by 11 bases and J by 7 bases, with 12 bases left in between. The clonotype comes from a human donor with melanoma. The chain is built from TRBV2 and TRBJ2-7; D perhaps matches TRBD2 (6 bases). Sample: CD8+ T cells from PBMCs, taken at baseline or after one month of anti-PD-1 therapy (not recorded which). The CDR3 protein is CAGGRQEQYF. The DNA for the CDR3 is TGTGCCGGAGGGAGGCAGGAGCAGTACTTC.